This is a list of T cell receptor beta chains from one sample in a study of T-cell memory formation after mild COVID-19. TCRdb re-called the 5' RACE reads through MiXCR, storing one row per CDR3 protein. The table has roughly 300,000 distinct CDR3 sequences, about 16% seen once. The sequenced sample consisted of PBMCs or a T cell subset sorted from them (not recorded which). The source of these receptors is a man aged 18 to 35 who had mild COVID-19 (a few samples of this study predate the infection). Cell type and time point are not known. The CDR3 runs from the conserved cysteine through the conserved F or W. A D gene is named only where the DNA matches it firmly. The size field is filled for only some rows; it gives once, few, many or a size class.

V,J,size,D,CDR3,DNA
TRBV4-3,TRBJ2-3,-,-,CASSQDRGVLDTQYF,TGCGCCAGCAGCCAAGATAGAGGCGTTCTAGATACGCAGTATTTT
TRBV27,TRBJ2-3,few,TRBD1,CASSFEGARNTQYF,TGTGCCAGCAGTTTTGAGGGGGCAAGGAATACGCAGTATTTT
TRBV5-6,TRBJ1-4,-,-,CASSLSGDEEKLFF,TGTGCCAGCAGCTTGTCAGGGGACGAGGAAAAACTGTTTTTT
TRBV20-1,TRBJ2-3,few,-,CSARDPRTSPTFVTQYF,TGCAGTGCTAGAGACCCCCGAACTAGCCCAACTTTCGTGACGCAGTATTTT
TRBV6-6,TRBJ1-2,-,-,CASSSGDRPAYGYTF,TGTGCCAGCAGTTCCGGAGACAGGCCCGCCTATGGCTACACCTTC
TRBV7-8,TRBJ2-7,-,TRBD2,CASSLTAGRSYEQYF,TGTGCCAGCAGCTTAACAGCGGGGCGCTCCTACGAGCAGTACTTC
TRBV6-5,TRBJ1-1,-,-,CASSSPGMNTEAFF,TGTGCCAGCAGTTCCCCGGGAATGAACACTGAAGCTTTCTTT
TRBV11-3,TRBJ1-1,-,-,CASSAGRGERLTEAFF,TGTGCCAGCAGCGCGGGACGCGGGGAGAGGCTCACTGAAGCTTTCTTT
TRBV4-3,TRBJ2-3,few,TRBD1,CASSQERSPEDRPDTQYF,TGCGCCAGCAGCCAAGAAAGATCTCCCGAGGACAGGCCAGATACGCAGTATTTT
TRBV4-1,TRBJ2-3,-,-,CASSRGGASSTDTQYF,TGCGCCAGCAGCCGGGGCGGGGCATCTAGCACAGATACGCAGTATTTT
TRBV27,TRBJ2-1,-,TRBD2,CASSFLAGGRIEQFF,TGTGCCAGCAGTTTCCTAGCGGGGGGGCGGATTGAGCAGTTCTTC
TRBV6-2/TRBV6-3,TRBJ2-1,many,TRBD1,CASRTIQGSSYNEQFF,TGTGCCAGCAGAACGATACAGGGGAGCTCCTACAATGAGCAGTTCTTC
TRBV10-3,TRBJ2-3,few,-,CATADAPPDTQYF,TGTGCCACGGCCGATGCGCCGCCTGATACGCAGTATTTT
TRBV4-3,TRBJ2-3,many,TRBD1,CASSQDGVGQGTDTQYF,TGCGCCAGCAGCCAAGACGGTGTGGGACAGGGCACAGATACGCAGTATTTT
TRBV6-2/TRBV6-3,TRBJ1-5,-,TRBD1,CASSLWDRVNQPQHF,TGTGCCAGCAGCCTCTGGGACAGGGTCAATCAGCCCCAGCATTTT
TRBV12-3/TRBV12-4,TRBJ1-1,-,-,CASKEGGATEAFF,TGTGCCAGCAAGGAGGGGGGCGCGACTGAAGCTTTCTTT
TRBV5-1,TRBJ2-5,few,TRBD1,CASGSTGGGETQYF,TGCGCCAGCGGATCTACAGGGGGAGGAGAGACCCAGTACTTC
TRBV14,TRBJ2-5,-,TRBD1,CASSQPAGTGGEKTQYF,TGTGCCAGCAGCCAACCTGCCGGGACAGGGGGCGAAAAGACCCAGTACTTC
TRBV6-5,TRBJ1-1,-,-,CASSYSRGGASEAFF,TGTGCCAGCAGTTACTCGAGGGGGGGGGCCTCTGAAGCTTTCTTT
TRBV7-2,TRBJ2-6,-,TRBD1,CASGGQGHSGANVLTF,TGTGCCAGCGGGGGACAGGGACATTCTGGGGCCAACGTCCTGACTTTC
TRBV19,TRBJ1-4,few,-,CASNDRGPGDEKLFF,TGTGCCAGTAACGACAGAGGACCCGGAGATGAAAAACTGTTTTTT
TRBV5-1,TRBJ2-3,few,TRBD1,CASSLQGTVGTDTQYF,TGCGCCAGCAGCTTGCAGGGGACAGTTGGCACAGATACGCAGTATTTT
TRBV11-2,TRBJ2-7,few,-,CASAKGSYEQYF,TGTGCCAGCGCAAAGGGCTCCTACGAGCAGTACTTC
TRBV7-2,TRBJ2-1,few,TRBD2,CASKARLAGVDEQFF,TGTGCCAGCAAAGCCCGACTAGCGGGGGTCGATGAGCAGTTCTTC
TRBV4-2,TRBJ2-3,-,TRBD2,CASSQASGGGTDTQYF,TGTGCCAGCAGCCAGGCAAGCGGGGGGGGCACAGATACGCAGTATTTT
TRBV5-1,TRBJ1-1,few,-,CASSAARGMNTEAFF,TGCGCCAGCAGCGCTGCCAGGGGCATGAACACTGAAGCTTTCTTT
TRBV7-2,TRBJ2-7,many,-,CASSWTPGSYEQYF,TGTGCCAGCAGTTGGACGCCCGGCTCCTACGAGCAGTACTTC
TRBV7-2,TRBJ1-4,-,TRBD1,CASSPGQQLELFF,TGTGCCAGCAGCCCGGGACAGCAGCTTGAGCTGTTTTTT
TRBV6-2/TRBV6-3,TRBJ2-3,-,TRBD2,CASSSRLAEVF,TGTGCCAGCAGTTCGAGACTAGCGGAGGTTTTT